The TCR beta chain under discussion was sequenced for a study of T-cell memory formation after mild COVID-19 (TCRdb year 2021). About the investigation overall: TCR sequence clusters from the two donors were found to be largely donor specific. The cohort was made up of two young adult volunteers, one female and one male, who were previously healthy. Longitudinal TCRalpha and TCRbeta repertoire sequencing tracked T-cell clones expanding and contracting after mild COVID-19 in a couple of donors.

Broad study findings and their caveats: Only two mild cases were covered by the study, and larger cohorts that include severe cases with pre-infection samples were considered necessary. Some responding clones were detected in pre-infection memory, which suggested that pre-existing cross-reactive memory T cells had joined the SARS-CoV-2 response. Contracting CD4+ clones were located mainly in the CM and EM memory subsets, whereas CD8+ clones were found to be enriched in EMRA. The second-wave clones that peaked on day 37 were not confirmed to be SARS-CoV-2 specific. Balanced CD4/CD8 phenotypes were observed for clones contracting from day 15 to 85, whereas a bias towards CD4+ was observed for a second wave of clones expanding from day 15 to 37.

The germline V gene supplies CDR1 SGHRS and CDR2 YFSETQ. V is trimmed back by 4 bases and J by 1 base, and the junction contains 5 bases that no gene match accounts for. The CDR3 measures 15 amino acids from cysteine to phenylalanine. Solely the CDR3 DNA is kept, with 45 bases framed from the first base. The sequencing machine was an Illumina NovaSeq 6000. cDNA libraries for TCRalpha and TCRbeta were prepared by 5'RACE using constant-segment primers, with sample barcodes and unique molecular identifiers added. RNA was extracted from every sample with Trizol reagent. Library amplification was performed in two PCR steps, and a second sample barcode and Illumina TruSeq adapters were introduced in the second step. Libraries were sequenced on an Illumina NovaSeq with 2 x 150 bp paired-end reads. From the authors' description of their analysis: With migec v1.2.7, reads were demultiplexed and then collapsed into UMI-guided consensus sequences. Using mixcr v2.1.11, UMI consensuses were aligned to TRA and TRB V and J templates and then assembled into clonotypes. A clonotype was counted as expanded or contracted only when both edgeR and NoisET called the clonotype significant, with the noise models trained on biological replicates. edgeR calls used a false discovery rate-adjusted p below 0.01 and a log2 fold-change threshold of 1. As an exploratory analysis of dynamics, max-normalized trajectories of the 1000 most abundant clonotypes were examined by PCA with hierarchical clustering. Separately sequenced CD4+ and CD8+ repertoires were used to assign the CD4 or CD8 phenotype of responding clones. The public sequencing data were trimmed at Q25 with fastp and processed into clonotypes with MiXCR by TCRdb, which kept only in-frame beta chains. CDR3 protein sequences are deduplicated, and each keeps its most common genes and DNA. TCRdb's processing, not the authors', yielded these V and J calls. A total of roughly 160,000 distinct CDR3 sequences appear in this sample, roughly 11% of them only once. Of the sample, 3.5% to 4.5% is held by the ten largest clones.

Ficoll-Paque density gradient centrifugation was used to isolate PBMCs. This clonotype was counted between two and nine times. The antigen this receptor binds is unknown. Qualities for individual bases were not recorded, and no much larger clone is one base off. The sequenced sample consisted of PBMCs or a T cell subset sorted from them (not recorded which). This receptor was identified in a young man who had mild COVID-19 (a few samples of this study predate the infection). The sample titles of this study are shuffled in the database, so cell type and time point are left out; the donor was told from shared clones. Recombination joined TRBV5-1 with TRBJ1-1; 9 junctional bases match TRBD1. The CDR3 has the sequence CASSPEGQGNTEAFF. The DNA sequence is TGCGCCAGCAGCCCGGAGGGACAGGGGAACACTGAAGCTTTCTTT.